This T cell receptor (beta chain) was obtained from a study of technical replicates of blood from several donors. The CDR3 spans 16 residues. CDR1 and CDR2 (germline): SGDLS, YYNGEE. V lost 0 bases and J lost 7; bases outside the gene matches: 9. Produced via immunoSEQ multiplex PCR; TCRdb's table is partial and in-frame only. The sample holds about 70,000 clones, roughly 96% seen once. The source material was T cells isolated from PBMCs. The rearrangement uses TRBV9 and TRBJ1-4, with 7 bases aligning to TRBD1. The receptor was isolated from a human donor in good health. CDR3 nucleotide sequence: TGTGCCAGCAGCGTAGGGCAGCGGACAGGAGGTGAAAAACTGTTTTTT. Translation gives CASSVGQRTGGEKLFF.